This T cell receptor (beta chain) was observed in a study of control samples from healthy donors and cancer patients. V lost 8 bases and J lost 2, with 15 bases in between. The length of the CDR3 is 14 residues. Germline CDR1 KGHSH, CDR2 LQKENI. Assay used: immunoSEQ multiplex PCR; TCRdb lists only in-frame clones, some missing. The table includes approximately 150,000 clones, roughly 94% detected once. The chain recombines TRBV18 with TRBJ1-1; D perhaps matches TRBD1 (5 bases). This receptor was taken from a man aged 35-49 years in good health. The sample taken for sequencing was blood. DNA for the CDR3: TGTGCCAGCACGAGACAGTCATTTAACACTGAAGCTTTCTTT. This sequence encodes CASTRQSFNTEAFF.